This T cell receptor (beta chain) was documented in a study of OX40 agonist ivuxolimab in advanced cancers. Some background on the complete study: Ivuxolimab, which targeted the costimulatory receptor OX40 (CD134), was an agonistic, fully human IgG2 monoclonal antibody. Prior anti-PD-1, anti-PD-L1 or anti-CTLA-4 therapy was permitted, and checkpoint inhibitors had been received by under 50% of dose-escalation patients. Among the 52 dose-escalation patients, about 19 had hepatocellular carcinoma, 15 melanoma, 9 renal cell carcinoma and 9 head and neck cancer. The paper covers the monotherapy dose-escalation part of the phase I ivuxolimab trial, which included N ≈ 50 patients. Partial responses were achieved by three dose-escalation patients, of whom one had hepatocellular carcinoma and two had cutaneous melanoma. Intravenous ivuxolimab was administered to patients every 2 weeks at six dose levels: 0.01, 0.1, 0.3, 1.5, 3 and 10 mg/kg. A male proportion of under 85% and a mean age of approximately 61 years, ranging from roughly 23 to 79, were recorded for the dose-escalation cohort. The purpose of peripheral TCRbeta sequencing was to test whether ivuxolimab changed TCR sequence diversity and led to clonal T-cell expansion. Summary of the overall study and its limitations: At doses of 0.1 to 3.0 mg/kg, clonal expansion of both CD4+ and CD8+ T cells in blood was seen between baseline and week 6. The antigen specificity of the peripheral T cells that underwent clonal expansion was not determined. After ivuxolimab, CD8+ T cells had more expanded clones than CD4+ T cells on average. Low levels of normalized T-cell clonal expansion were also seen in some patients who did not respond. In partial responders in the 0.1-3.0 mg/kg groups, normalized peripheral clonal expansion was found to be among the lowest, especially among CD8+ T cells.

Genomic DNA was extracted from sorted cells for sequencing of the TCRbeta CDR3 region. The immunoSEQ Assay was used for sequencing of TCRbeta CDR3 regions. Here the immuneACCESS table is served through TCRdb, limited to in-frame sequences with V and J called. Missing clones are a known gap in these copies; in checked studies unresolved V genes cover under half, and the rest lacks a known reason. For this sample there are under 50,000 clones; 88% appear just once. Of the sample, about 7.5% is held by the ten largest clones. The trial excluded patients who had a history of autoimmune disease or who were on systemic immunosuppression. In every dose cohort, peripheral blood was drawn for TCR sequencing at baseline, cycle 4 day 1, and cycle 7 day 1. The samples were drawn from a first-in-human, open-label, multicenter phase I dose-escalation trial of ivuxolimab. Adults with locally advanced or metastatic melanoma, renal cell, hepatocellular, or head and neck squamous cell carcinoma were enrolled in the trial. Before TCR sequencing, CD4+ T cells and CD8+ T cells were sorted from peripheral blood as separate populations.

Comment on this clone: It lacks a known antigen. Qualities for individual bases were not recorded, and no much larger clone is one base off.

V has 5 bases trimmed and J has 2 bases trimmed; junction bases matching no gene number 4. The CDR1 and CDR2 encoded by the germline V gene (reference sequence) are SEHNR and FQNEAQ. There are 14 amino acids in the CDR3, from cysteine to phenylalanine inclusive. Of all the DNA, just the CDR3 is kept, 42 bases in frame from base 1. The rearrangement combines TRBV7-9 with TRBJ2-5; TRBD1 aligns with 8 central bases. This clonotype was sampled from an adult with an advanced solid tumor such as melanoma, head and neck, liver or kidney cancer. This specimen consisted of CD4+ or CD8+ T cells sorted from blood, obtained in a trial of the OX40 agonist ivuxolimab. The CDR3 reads CASSIRTGQETQYF. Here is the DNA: TGTGCCAGCAGCATCCGGACAGGGCAAGAGACCCAGTACTTC.